This TCR beta chain was documented in a study of shared clonotypes between healthy human individuals. Repertoires were generated with immunoSEQ multiplex PCR, while TCRdb's copy carries only in-frame clones and drops some. The sample yields over a million clones, under 99% seen once. The CDR3 runs to 14 residues. Per germline, CDR1 SGHRS and CDR2 YFSETQ. V was shortened by 4 bases and J by 0 bases, with 7 bases between the two germline ends. This TCR derives from a man aged 25-40 years in good health. V usage is TRBV5-1 and J usage is TRBJ2-2; possible D gene TRBD1, 5 bases. Sequenced input: naive CD4+ T cells sorted from blood. Described subset: CD45RA+ positively selected. CDR3 DNA sequence: TGCGCCAGCAGCATGACAGCGAACACCGGGGAGCTGTTTTTT. Translation gives CASSMTANTGELFF.